This TCR beta chain was recovered during a study of blood T cell repertoires in COVID-19. Those enrolled, adults aged roughly 18 to 100 years, came from fewer than 25 US areas. As originally analysed: Amplification from reference gene primers served as the basis for estimated nucleated cell counts. This table comes from immunoSEQ multiplex PCR, and its TCRdb copy is limited to in-frame clones, with some not included. The V and J calls and clone size were taken over from that table, and D and trimming were inferred from the DNA. The sample shows roughly 400,000 clones, roughly 87% of them seen only once. The sequencing sample was made of PBMCs or T cells enriched from blood (not recorded which). The TCR comes from a man between 18 and 29 years old who had recovered from COVID-19.

CDR3 in amino acids: CASSHPGKNQPQHF. The CDR3 bases are TGCGCCAGCAGCCACCCAGGAAAAAATCAGCCCCAGCATTTT. This chain links TRBV4-1 with TRBJ1-5; D unresolved. CDR3 length: 14 residues. Trimming removed 3 bases at V and 4 bases at J, with 10 bases between. Germline V CDR1 and CDR2: MGHRA, YSYEKL.